This TCR beta chain emerged from a study of blood T cell repertoires in COVID-19. On the study more broadly: The United States, Italy and Spain were the sources of the acute and convalescent COVID-19 samples.

Participants, roughly 18 to 90 years old, spanned 24 US areas. Clinical history reported by participants formed the basis on which cohorts were assigned. Methods used by the authors: Amplified reference gene primers provided the basis for estimating nucleated cell counts. Only in-frame clones appear in the TCRdb table, and some are missing; sequencing was by immunoSEQ multiplex PCR. V and J calls and clone size follow that table, whereas D and trimming were derived from the DNA. Of 400,000 or so clones in the sample, around 90% are singletons; the top ten hold approximately 2.1%. The CDR3 has 12 residues. Germline V gene sequence: CDR1 SEHNR, CDR2 FQNEAQ (reference sequence). Trimming left V 1 base short and J 10 bases short, with 10 bases between.

This TCR was recovered from a woman between 40 and 55 years old with acute COVID-19. The chain is built from TRBV7-9 and TRBJ1-2; D gene uncertain. The sample taken for sequencing was PBMCs or T cells enriched from blood (not recorded which). The CDR3 region has the DNA TGTGCCAGCAGCTTAGAACGAGGGCTCTACACCTTC. Protein product: CASSLERGLYTF.